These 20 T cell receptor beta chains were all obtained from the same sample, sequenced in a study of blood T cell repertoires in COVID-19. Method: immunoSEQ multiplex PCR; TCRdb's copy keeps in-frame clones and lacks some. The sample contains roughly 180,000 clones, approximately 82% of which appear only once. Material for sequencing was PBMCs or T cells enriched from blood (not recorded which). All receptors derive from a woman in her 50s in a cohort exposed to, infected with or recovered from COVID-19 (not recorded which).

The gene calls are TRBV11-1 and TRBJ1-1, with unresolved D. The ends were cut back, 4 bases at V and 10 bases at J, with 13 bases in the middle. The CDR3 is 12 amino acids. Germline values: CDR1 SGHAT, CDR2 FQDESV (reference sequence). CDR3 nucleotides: TGTGCCAGCAGCTCAGAGCGGCGGGGAGCTTTCTTT. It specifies CASSSERRGAFF.

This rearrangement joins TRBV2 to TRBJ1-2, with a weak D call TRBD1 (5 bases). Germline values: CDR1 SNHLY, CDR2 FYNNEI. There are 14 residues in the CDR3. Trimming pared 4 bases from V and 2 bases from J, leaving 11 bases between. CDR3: CASSGRNRNYGYTF. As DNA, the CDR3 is TGTGCCAGCAGTGGACGGAACAGGAACTATGGCTACACCTTC.

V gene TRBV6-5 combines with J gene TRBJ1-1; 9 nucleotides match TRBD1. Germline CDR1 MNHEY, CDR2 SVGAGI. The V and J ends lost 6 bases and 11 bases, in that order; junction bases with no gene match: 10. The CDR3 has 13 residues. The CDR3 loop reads CASSQGTGLSAFF. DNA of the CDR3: TGTGCCAGCAGCCAAGGGACAGGGTTATCTGCTTTCTTT.

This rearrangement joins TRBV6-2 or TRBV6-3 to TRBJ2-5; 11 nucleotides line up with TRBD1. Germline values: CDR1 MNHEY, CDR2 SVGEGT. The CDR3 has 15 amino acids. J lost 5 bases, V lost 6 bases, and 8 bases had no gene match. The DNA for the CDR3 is TGTGCCAGCAGCGACGGACAGGGGGCTCAGGAGACCCAGTACTTC. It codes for CASSDGQGAQETQYF.

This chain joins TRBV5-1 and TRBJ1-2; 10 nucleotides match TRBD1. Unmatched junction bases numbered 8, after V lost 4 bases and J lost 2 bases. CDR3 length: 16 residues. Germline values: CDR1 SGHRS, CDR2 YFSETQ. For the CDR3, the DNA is TGCGCCAGCAGCGGCAGACAGGGGGCGTTAAACTATGGCTACACCTTC. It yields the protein CASSGRQGALNYGYTF.

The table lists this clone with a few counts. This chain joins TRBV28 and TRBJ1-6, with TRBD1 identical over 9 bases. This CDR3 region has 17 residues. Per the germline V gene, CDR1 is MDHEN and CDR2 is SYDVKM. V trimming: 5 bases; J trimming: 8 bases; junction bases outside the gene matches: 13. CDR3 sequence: CASSPTGTGISYSPLHF. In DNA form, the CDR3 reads TGTGCCAGCAGTCCTACCGGGACAGGGATTTCCTATTCACCCCTCCACTTT.

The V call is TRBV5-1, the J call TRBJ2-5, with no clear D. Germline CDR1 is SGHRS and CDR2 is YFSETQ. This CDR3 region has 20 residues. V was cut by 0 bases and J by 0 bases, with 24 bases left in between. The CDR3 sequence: CASSLARSPPSLRYQETQYF. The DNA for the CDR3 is TGCGCCAGCAGCTTGGCCCGGTCCCCCCCTTCACTGCGGTACCAAGAGACCCAGTACTTC. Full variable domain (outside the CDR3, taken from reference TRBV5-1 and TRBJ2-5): KAGVTQTPRYLIKTRGQQVTLSCSPISGHRSVSWYQQTPGQGLQFLFEYFSETQRNKGNFPGRFSGRQFSNSRSEMNVSTLELGDSALYLCASSLARSPPSLRYQETQYFGPGTRLLVL.

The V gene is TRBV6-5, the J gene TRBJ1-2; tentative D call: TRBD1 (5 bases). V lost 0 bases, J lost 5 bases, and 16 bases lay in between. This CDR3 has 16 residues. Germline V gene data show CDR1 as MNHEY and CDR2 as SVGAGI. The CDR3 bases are TGTGCCAGCAGTTACTCCGCAGTCGGGGGTTATTATGGCTACACCTTC. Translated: CASSYSAVGGYYGYTF.

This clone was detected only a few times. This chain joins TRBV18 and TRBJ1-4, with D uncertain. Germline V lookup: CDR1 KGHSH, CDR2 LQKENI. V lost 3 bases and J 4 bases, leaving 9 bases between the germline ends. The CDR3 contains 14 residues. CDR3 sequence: CASSPLGDNEKLFF. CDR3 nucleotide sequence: TGTGCCAGCTCACCGCTAGGTGATAATGAAAAACTGTTTTTT. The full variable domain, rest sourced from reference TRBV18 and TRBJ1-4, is NAGVMQNPRHLVRRRGQEARLRCSPMKGHSHVYWYRQLPEEGLKFMVYLQKENIIDESGMPKERFSAEFPKEGPSILRIQQVVRGDSAAYFCASSPLGDNEKLFFGSGTQLSVL.

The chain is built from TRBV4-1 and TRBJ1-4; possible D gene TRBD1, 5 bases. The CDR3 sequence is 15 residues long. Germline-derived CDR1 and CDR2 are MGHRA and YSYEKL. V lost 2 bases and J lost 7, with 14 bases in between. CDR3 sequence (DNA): TGCGCCAGCAGCCAACCAGACAGAAGCTTTGAAAAACTGTTTTTT. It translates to CASSQPDRSFEKLFF.

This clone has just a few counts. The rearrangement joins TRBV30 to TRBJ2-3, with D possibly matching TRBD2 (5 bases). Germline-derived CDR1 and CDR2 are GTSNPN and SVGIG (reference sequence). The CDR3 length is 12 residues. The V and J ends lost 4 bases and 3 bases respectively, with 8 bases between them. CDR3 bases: TGTGCCTGGAATCGGGAAACAGATACGCAGTATTTT. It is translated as CAWNRETDTQYF.

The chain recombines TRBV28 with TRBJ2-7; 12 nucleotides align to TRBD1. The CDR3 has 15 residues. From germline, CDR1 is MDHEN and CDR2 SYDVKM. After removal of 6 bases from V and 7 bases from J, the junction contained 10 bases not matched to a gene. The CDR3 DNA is TGTGCCAGCAGCCCCGGGACAGGGGGCAAGTTGGAGCAGTACTTC. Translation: CASSPGTGGKLEQYF. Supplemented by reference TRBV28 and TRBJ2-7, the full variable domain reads DVKVTQSSRYLVKRTGEKVFLECVQDMDHENMFWYRQDPGLGLRLIYFSYDVKMKEKGDIPEGYSVSREKKERFSLILESASTNQTSMYLCASSPGTGGKLEQYFGPGTRLTVT.

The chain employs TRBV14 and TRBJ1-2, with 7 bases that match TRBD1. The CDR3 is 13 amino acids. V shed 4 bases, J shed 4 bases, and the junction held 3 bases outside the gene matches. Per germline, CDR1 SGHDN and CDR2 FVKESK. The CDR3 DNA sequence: TGTGCCAGCAGCCCAGGGACAGTCTATGGCTACACCTTC. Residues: CASSPGTVYGYTF.

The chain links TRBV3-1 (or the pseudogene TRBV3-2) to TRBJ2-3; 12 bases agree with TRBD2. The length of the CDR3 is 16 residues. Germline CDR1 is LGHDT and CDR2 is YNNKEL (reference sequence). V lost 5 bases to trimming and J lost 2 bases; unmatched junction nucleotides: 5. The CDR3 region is CASSSGLAGYTDTQYF. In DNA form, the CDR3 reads TGTGCCAGCAGCTCCGGACTAGCGGGGTACACAGATACGCAGTATTTT.

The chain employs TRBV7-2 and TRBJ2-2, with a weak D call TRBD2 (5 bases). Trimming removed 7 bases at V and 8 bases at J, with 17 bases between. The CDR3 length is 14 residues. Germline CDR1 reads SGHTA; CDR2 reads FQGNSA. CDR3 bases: TGTGCCAGCATGGTAGAGGCTGGAGGAGGGGAGCTGTTTTTT. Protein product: CASMVEAGGGELFF. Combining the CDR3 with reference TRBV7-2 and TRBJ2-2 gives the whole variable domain GAGVSQSPSNKVTEKGKDVELRCDPISGHTALYWYRQSLGQGLEFLIYFQGNSAPDKSGLPSDRFSAERTGGSVSTLTIQRTQQEDSAVYLCASMVEAGGGELFFGEGSRLTVL.

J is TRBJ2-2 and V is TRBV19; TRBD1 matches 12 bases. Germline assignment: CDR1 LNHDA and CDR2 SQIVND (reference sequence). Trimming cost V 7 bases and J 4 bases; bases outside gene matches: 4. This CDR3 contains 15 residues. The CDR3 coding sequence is TGTGCCAGTAAGGGACAGGGGGCGCGCACCGGGGAGCTGTTTTTT. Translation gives CASKGQGARTGELFF.

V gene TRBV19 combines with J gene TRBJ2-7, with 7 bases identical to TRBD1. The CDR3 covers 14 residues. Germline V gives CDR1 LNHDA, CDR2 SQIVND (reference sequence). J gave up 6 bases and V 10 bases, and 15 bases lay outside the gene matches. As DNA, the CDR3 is TGTGCCACCTCATGGGACAGCGGATCTTTCGAGCAGTACTTC. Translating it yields CATSWDSGSFEQYF.

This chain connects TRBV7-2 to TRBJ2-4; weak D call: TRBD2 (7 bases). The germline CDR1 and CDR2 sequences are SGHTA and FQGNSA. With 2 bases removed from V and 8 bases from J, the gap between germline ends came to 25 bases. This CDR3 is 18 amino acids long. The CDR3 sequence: CASSLLGNGRGARDIQYF. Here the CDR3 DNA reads TGTGCCAGCAGCTTACTGGGGAACGGTCGGGGGGCGCGAGACATTCAGTACTTC.

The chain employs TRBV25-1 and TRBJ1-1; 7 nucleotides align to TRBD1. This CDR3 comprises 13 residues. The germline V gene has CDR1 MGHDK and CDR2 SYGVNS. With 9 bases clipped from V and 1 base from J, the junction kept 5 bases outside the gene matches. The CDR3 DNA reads TGTGCCAGTAGCAGGGGGAAGAACACTGAAGCTTTCTTT. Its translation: CASSRGKNTEAFF.

CDR3 nucleotides: TGTGCCAGCAGCCGAACACAGGGACAGCCCCAGCATTTT. The encoded protein is CASSRTQGQPQHF. This rearrangement joins TRBV12-3 or TRBV12-4 to TRBJ1-5; the D gene is possibly TRBD1 (6 bases). The CDR3 loop spans 13 amino acids. Trimming took off 6 bases at V and 7 bases at J, with 13 bases between the two ends.